This TCR beta chain was observed in a study of control samples from healthy donors and cancer patients. The CDR3 spans 15 residues. CDR1 is SEHNR and CDR2 is FQNEAQ in the germline V gene (reference sequence). Trimming removed 4 bases at V and 1 base at J, with 12 bases between. Sequencing was performed with immunoSEQ multiplex PCR; in TCRdb, only in-frame clones are kept and a portion is missing. The table has about 270,000 clones, over 75% seen once; the top ten hold 10% to 15%. Sequenced material: PBMCs. The gene calls are TRBV7-9 and TRBJ2-3; D gene ambiguous. This TCR was recovered from an older woman with lung cancer. The CDR3 protein is CASSSLEDGTDTQYF. CDR3 nucleotide sequence: TGTGCCAGCAGCTCGCTTGAGGACGGCACAGATACGCAGTATTTT.